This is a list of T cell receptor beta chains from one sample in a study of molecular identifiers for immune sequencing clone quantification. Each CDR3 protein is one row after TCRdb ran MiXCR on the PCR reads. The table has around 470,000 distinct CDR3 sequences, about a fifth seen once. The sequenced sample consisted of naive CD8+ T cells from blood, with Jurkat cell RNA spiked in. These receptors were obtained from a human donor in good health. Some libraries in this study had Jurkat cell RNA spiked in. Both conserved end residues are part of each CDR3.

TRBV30,CAWGGGGRETQYF
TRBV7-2,CASSQGAGPQETQYF
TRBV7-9,CASSEGRDGDYEQYF
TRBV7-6,CASSLGVEEHTEAFF
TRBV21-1,CASSKSSTRTGEETQYF
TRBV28,CASSSLSGRIDEQYF
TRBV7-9,CASSSLPTVNTEAFF
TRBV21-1,CAKVDRTYEQYF
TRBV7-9,CASSLDVGANVLTF
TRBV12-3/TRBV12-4,CASRRGTEAFF
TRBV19,CASSPPGITEASF
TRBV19,CASSIVPIYDTEAFF
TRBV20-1,CSARETGLLYNEQFF
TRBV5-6,CASSLDFGGFRDEQYF
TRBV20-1,CSARDPSTGELFF
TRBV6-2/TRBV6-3,CASSYMAPNQPQHF
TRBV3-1,CASSQGFLAGGPTGELFF
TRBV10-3,CAISESLNFNYGYTF
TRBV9,CASTSKQHTGELFF
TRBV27,CASSPGLAVSRYQETQYF
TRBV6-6,CASTNSRISGGPTTGELFF
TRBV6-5,CASASGAGVGETQYF
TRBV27,CASSFSTSGAYEQYF
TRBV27,CASSTGYYEQYF
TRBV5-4,CASSVTGTGGSDTQYF
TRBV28,CASRPPGQVHEQYF
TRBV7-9,CASSARDRDVETQYF
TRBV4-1,CASSLKIPGQGGDGELFF
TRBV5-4,CASTKEKSTYEQYF
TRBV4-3,CASSQGTLSGNTVYF
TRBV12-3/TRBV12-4,CASSLVAGPNEQFF